This T cell receptor (beta chain) is drawn from a study of CD4 T cell repertoires in COVID-19. Data came from immunoSEQ multiplex PCR; TCRdb stores just in-frame clones and leaves some out. The sample shows about 75,000 clones, about 83% of them seen only once. The V gene's germline CDR1 is MNHEY and CDR2 SVGAGI. There are 14 residues in the CDR3. Germline trimming cut 4 bases from V and 1 base from J; bases unmatched to any gene: 2. The rearrangement uses TRBV6-5 and TRBJ1-1, with TRBD1 identical over 8 bases. The material was CD4+ T cells from peripheral blood, obtained after recovery from COVID-19. This TCR was sampled from a human donor who had COVID-19. CDR3 sequence (DNA): TGTGCCAGCAGTTTCGGGACAGGGAACACTGAAGCTTTCTTT. This translates into CASSFGTGNTEAFF.